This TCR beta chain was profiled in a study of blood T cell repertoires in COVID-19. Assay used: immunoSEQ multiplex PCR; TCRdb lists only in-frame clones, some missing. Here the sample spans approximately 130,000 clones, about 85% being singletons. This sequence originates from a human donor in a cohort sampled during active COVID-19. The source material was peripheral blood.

The CDR3 DNA follows: TGTGCCAGCTCCCCAGATGGGGCCTGGGAGCTGTTTTTT. This translates into CASSPDGAWELFF. This chain joins TRBV18 and TRBJ2-2, with TRBD1 as a possible D gene (5 bases). Trimming removed 6 bases at V and 9 bases at J, with 14 bases between. The CDR3 length is 13 residues. Germline V gene lookup returns CDR1 KGHSH and CDR2 LQKENI.